This T cell receptor beta chain was sequenced in a study of T-cell memory formation after mild COVID-19. TCR alpha and TCR beta cDNA libraries carrying sample barcodes and UMIs were produced by 5'RACE using constant-segment primers. A single record per CDR3 protein comes from TCRdb applying MiXCR to the 5' RACE reads. The sample has more than 400,000 distinct CDR3 sequences, 15% to 20% seen once. V was pared by 3 bases and J by 1 base, with 16 bases between. The CDR3 is made up of 16 amino acids. The V gene's germline CDR1 is SGDLS and CDR2 YYNGEE. This clonotype occurred a few times. Its antigen is undetermined. Findings and limits, study-wide: Clones which contracted sat mainly in CM and EM if CD4+, and in EMRA if CD8+.

J is TRBJ1-2 and V is TRBV9; TRBD1 is a possible D gene (5 bases). The sequence was obtained from an adult woman who had mild COVID-19 (a few samples of this study predate the infection). Cell type and time point are not known. What was sequenced was PBMCs or a T cell subset sorted from them (not recorded which). The CDR3 loop is CASSGLLGELNYGYTF. CDR3 in DNA: TGTGCCAGCAGCGGCCTTTTGGGGGAGCTTAACTATGGCTACACCTTC.